This TCR beta chain was sequenced for a study of HIV-infected patients and healthy controls. Regarding the study as a whole: Healthy control repertoires had roughly threefold more distinct CDR3s than untreated HIV+ repertoires, and higher Shannon diversity. Significantly higher mean Gini indices appeared in HIV-infected repertoires, possibly reflecting oligoclonality. The study did not determine the donors' HLA types.

V dropped 7 bases and J dropped 9; count of bases not matched to a gene: 4. Per the germline V gene, CDR1 is SGHRS and CDR2 is YFSETQ. The CDR3 is made up of 13 amino acids. Reverse transcription used approximately 500 ng RNA and constant-region primers for alpha and beta. Each of the alpha and beta chains got its own library through chain-specific third strand synthesis with indices. One primer pair amplified all rearrangements per chain; each cDNA got molecular barcodes. In TCRdb, the 5' RACE reads were re-called with MiXCR into one record per CDR3 protein. The sample lists about 14,000 distinct CDR3 sequences, more than 10% occurring once. Roughly three months, about 14 weeks, into antiretroviral therapy, follow-up blood was collected. No cell fractionation was done, so the repertoire covers all unsorted peripheral blood T cells. This clonotype was detected many times. Its specificity is not known.

The chain joins TRBV5-1 to TRBJ2-1; 13 bases are shared with TRBD2. This TCR came from an adult with HIV infection. The donor label of this sample is uncertain. This specimen was blood, taken during antiretroviral therapy. Here the CDR3 reads CASGLAGAFEQFF. The CDR3 coding sequence is TGCGCCAGCGGACTAGCGGGAGCTTTTGAGCAGTTCTTC.